The entry that follows covers one TCR beta chain sequence. Its target is unknown. The sample comes from a study of blood T cells in healthy people across ages. Alongside a J-beta primer mix, a sample-barcoded 5' primer served in a second PCR lasting about 7 to 11 cycles. MiXCR, applied by TCRdb to the 5' RACE reads, yields one record per CDR3 protein. The sample includes about 1.7 million distinct CDR3 sequences, roughly 27% of them seen just once. Study-wide findings and caveats: Strong correlation was found linking TCR beta diversity to naive T cell percentage. Unknown CMV status may confound age-related changes in expanded clones. Compared with aged donors, long-lived donors showed fewer expanded clones, suggesting selection.

The CDR3 has 17 residues. The ends lost 0 bases at V and 3 bases at J; junction bases unmatched: 8. CDR1 is SGHDN and CDR2 is FVKESK in the germline V gene. Samples had at least 7 million PBMCs isolated from them. Material for sequencing was blood. The receptor comes from a woman aged 25 to 39 in good health. This chain links TRBV14 with TRBJ2-1; 7 bases match TRBD1. The CDR3 is CASSQDRGQGVYNEQFF. The DNA for the CDR3 is TGTGCCAGCAGCCAAGATCGAGGCCAGGGGGTCTACAATGAGCAGTTCTTC. The full variable domain, its missing parts supplied by reference TRBV14 and TRBJ2-1, is EAGVTQFPSHSVIEKGQTVTLRCDPISGHDNLYWYRRVMGKEIKFLLHFVKESKQDESGMPNNRFLAERTGGTYSTLKVQPAELEDSGVYFCASSQDRGQGVYNEQFFGPGTRLTVL.